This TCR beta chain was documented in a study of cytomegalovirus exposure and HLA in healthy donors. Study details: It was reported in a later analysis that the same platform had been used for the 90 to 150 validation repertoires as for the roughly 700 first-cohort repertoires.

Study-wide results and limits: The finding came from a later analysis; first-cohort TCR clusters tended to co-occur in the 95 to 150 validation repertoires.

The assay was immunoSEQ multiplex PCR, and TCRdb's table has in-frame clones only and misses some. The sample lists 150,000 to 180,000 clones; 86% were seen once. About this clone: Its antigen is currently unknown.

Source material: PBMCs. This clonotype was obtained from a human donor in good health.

CDR3 bases: TGTGCCAGCAGTCTGGGGACTAGCGGGGCCTACAATGAGCAGTTCTTC. The encoded protein is CASSLGTSGAYNEQFF. The chain uses TRBV27 and TRBJ2-1; 13 bases are shared with TRBD2. Germline V gene lookup returns CDR1 MNHEY and CDR2 SMNVEV (reference sequence). The CDR3 totals 16 residues. The trim removed 5 bases at V and 2 bases at J, leaving 3 bases unmatched.